This T cell receptor beta chain was found in a study of blood T cell repertoires in COVID-19. As for the study in general: Cohort 3 donors were reported recovered after two negative PCRs, clearance, or symptom resolution. PBMCs, B-cell-depleted T cells, or T cells provided the cDNA or gDNA that made up the material.

Original processing notes: Amplification of reference gene primers was used by the study to estimate nucleated cell counts. Method: immunoSEQ multiplex PCR; TCRdb's copy keeps in-frame clones and lacks some. That table gives V, J and clone size, and the DNA gave D and trimming. The data show 200,000 to 250,000 clones, 87% seen once. This CDR3 has 21 amino acids. From germline, CDR1 is SEHNR and CDR2 FQNEAQ (reference sequence). V gave up 7 bases and J gave up 10 bases; unmatched junction bases: 28. This sequence joins TRBV7-9 and TRBJ2-1; TRBD2 aligns across 13 bases. The sequenced material came from PBMCs or T cells enriched from blood (not recorded which). The clonotype was recovered from a man aged 25 to 45 in a cohort exposed to, infected with or recovered from COVID-19 (not recorded which). The CDR3 sequence: CASTNPGGLAGEGEPNREQFF. The CDR3 DNA follows: TGTGCCAGCACCAACCCCGGAGGACTAGCGGGAGAAGGGGAGCCGAATAGGGAGCAGTTCTTC.